The text below deals with one TCR beta chain. Its specific antigen is unknown. Base qualities are not at hand, and no much larger clone is one base apart. The data are from a study of OX40 agonist ivuxolimab in advanced cancers. As for the study more broadly: Ivuxolimab, which targeted the costimulatory receptor OX40 (CD134), was an agonistic, fully human IgG2 monoclonal antibody. Intravenous ivuxolimab was administered to patients every 2 weeks at six dose levels: 0.01, 0.1, 0.3, 1.5, 3 and 10 mg/kg. Among the approximately 50 dose-escalation patients, about 19 had hepatocellular carcinoma, 15 or so melanoma, 9 renal cell carcinoma and 9 head and neck cancer. In the dose-escalation cohort, 82.7% of patients were male, and the mean age was roughly 60 years, with a range of roughly 23 to 85. Patients were allowed to have had prior anti-PD-1, anti-PD-L1 or anti-CTLA-4 therapy, and roughly 40% of the dose-escalation patients had previously received checkpoint inhibitors. Three dose-escalation patients achieved partial responses, one with hepatocellular carcinoma and two with cutaneous melanoma. Peripheral TCRbeta sequencing was intended to test whether TCR sequence diversity was altered and clonal T-cell expansion was caused by ivuxolimab. The paper describes the monotherapy dose-escalation part (N of about 47 patients) of the phase I trial of ivuxolimab.

For sequencing of the TCRbeta CDR3 region, genomic DNA was extracted from the sorted cells. The immunoSEQ Assay was used for sequencing of TCRbeta CDR3 regions. TCRdb mirrors the immuneACCESS table, restricted to in-frame sequences. Some clones are absent from its copies; in checked studies, under half trace to an unresolved V gene, and the reason for the others is unknown. This sample is represented by around 60,000 clones; around 82% of them were singletons. Clones ranked in the top ten supply roughly 2% of the sample. The trial excluded patients who had a history of autoimmune disease or were on systemic immunosuppression. Peripheral blood for TCR sequencing was collected from all dose cohorts at baseline, on cycle 4 day 1, and on cycle 7 day 1. The samples were drawn from a first-in-human, open-label, multicenter phase I dose-escalation trial of ivuxolimab. Adults with locally advanced or metastatic melanoma, renal cell, hepatocellular, or head and neck squamous cell carcinoma were enrolled in the trial. Before TCR sequencing, CD4+ T cells and CD8+ T cells from peripheral blood were sorted into separate populations.

The research as a whole found: In the 0.1-3.0 mg/kg groups, partial responders had among the lowest normalized peripheral clonal expansion, particularly in CD8+ T cells. Low levels of normalized T-cell clonal expansion were also seen in some patients who did not respond. Which antigens the clonally expanded peripheral T cells were specific for was not determined. After ivuxolimab, CD8+ T cells had more expanded clones than CD4+ T cells on average. At doses of 0.1 to 3.0 mg/kg, clonal expansion of both CD4+ and CD8+ blood T cells was observed from baseline to week 6.

CDR1 SGHKS and CDR2 YYEKEE are derived from the germline V gene (reference sequence). V and J lose 4 bases and 8 bases, and a span of 13 bases separates them. Measured from the cysteine to the phenylalanine, the CDR3 is 13 residues long. The entry retains the CDR3 DNA only, 39 bases that are in frame from base 1. The sequence is built from TRBV5-5 and TRBJ2-1, with no D gene named confidently. The source was CD4+ or CD8+ T cells sorted from blood, collected in a trial of the OX40 agonist ivuxolimab. The receptor's source is an adult with an advanced solid tumor such as melanoma, head and neck, liver or kidney cancer. Here the CDR3 is given as CASSPLWDDEQFF. The DNA sequence is given as TGTGCCAGCAGCCCGCTTTGGGATGATGAGCAGTTCTTC.